The sequence of this TCR beta chain was determined in a study of shared clonotypes between healthy human individuals (dated by TCRdb to the early 2020s). About the study as a whole: Three men and a couple of women, aged 18 to 49 years, made up the cohort. Per donor, three plates each were used for CD4 naive and CD4 memory, two for CD8 naive, and one for CD8 memory. To estimate repertoire size and how much clonotypes are shared between individuals, the study performed deep sequencing of blood TCR repertoires from roughly five healthy adults. Libraries were prepared and TCR repertoires were sequenced by different laboratories using diverse techniques, in order to increase sequencing depth and limit assay-specific biases. Between about 0.94 and 8.9 billion PBMCs per donor were obtained by leukapheresis.

Of note for this clone: Its antigen specificity is not known. Base qualities were left out, and no much larger clone turns up one base away.

Using the deep immunoSEQ assay, multiplex PCR amplified TCR CDR3 regions from genomic DNA. Extracted genomic DNA from each cell subset was spread evenly across all wells of several immunoSEQ 96-well plates, with each plate serving as a replicate. Each replicate PCR for sorted subsets received roughly 200 ng genomic DNA, equal to 30,000 or so T cell genomes. Purified libraries were quantified with a Qubit 3.0 fluorometer, sized on a Bioanalyzer 2100, and re-quantified with the KAPA Library Quantification kit. Each immunoSEQ 96-well plate was sequenced on its own single-read 150-cycle Illumina NextSeq 550 flow cell. The original pipeline was this. Because the immunoSEQ output included only junctional sequences and no quality scores, the filtering could not be the same as the filtering used for full-length reads. Sequences were annotated with PyIR, a Python wrapper for IgBLAST v1.9, using IMGT germline references to assign V/J genes and CDR3. Any read was removed if the V/J assignment was weak (E-value above 1e-6), the CDR3 was missing, or the read contained stop codons, out-of-frame junctions, or ambiguous translated residues. V3J clonotypes were defined as sequences sharing an identical inferred V gene, J gene, and CDR3 amino acid sequence. Percentage overlap between repertoires was computed as shared unique clonotypes divided by the size of the smaller repertoire. RTK rarefaction, the Chao1 estimator, and Recon v2.1 estimates of unobserved clonotypes were used to assess repertoire richness. Generation probabilities for all TCRbeta clonotypes obtained by the gDNA method from a handful of donors were computed using OLGA. TCRdb stores this immuneACCESS table with in-frame sequences only. Part of the clones is absent; in the studies checked, under half of the shortfall reflects unresolved V genes, and no reason is known for the rest. V, J and clone size derive from that table, while D and trimming were established from the DNA sequence. The sample records approximately 2.3 million clones, approximately 93% of which are singletons. The ten most abundant clones make up about 0.39% of the sample.

Study-wide findings and limitations: The genetic and exposure-history diversity represented was limited by the small number of donors. Naive subsets generally had larger estimated clonotype richness than memory subsets did. Sampling was restricted to blood, and TCR repertoires in tissue are likely to differ from TCR repertoires in blood. Pairwise subsampling indicated that sequencing depth was expected to affect the degree of clonotype sharing among donors. Sharing across several donors was observed for about 4.8% of naive CD4, under 4% of naive CD8, around 2.5% of memory CD4, and about 0.4% of memory CD8 clonotypes. Even with the large sequencing depth, rarefaction of the sorted-subset datasets indicated that sequencing was incomplete. Higher generation probabilities were observed for clonotypes shared by all four sorted-subset donors than for non-shared clonotypes.

Donors were healthy HIV-negative adults with no recently reported acute infections or vaccinations. All donors were Caucasian adults living in Nashville, Tennessee, USA. CD4+ T cells were enriched by magnetic negative selection, after which naive cells were positively selected on CD45RA and the negative fraction was taken as the memory subset. Blood was collected by leukapheresis, and PBMCs were isolated by Ficoll-Histopaque density gradient centrifugation and then cryopreserved in liquid nitrogen vapor phase. Analytical flow cytometry was used to check the purity and quantity of every magnetically sorted T cell population. Genomic DNA was isolated from each sorted fraction and quantified by UV absorbance on a Nanodrop 2000c. This clonotype was sampled from a young man in good health. Some clones in this sample may be carry-over from other donors' samples. Sequences were obtained from naive CD4+ T cells from PBMCs. The cell subset or site label corresponds to: CD45RA+ positively selected.

DNA sequence: TGCGCCAGCAGCTTGGGAAGCTCTATGAACACTGAAGCTTTCTTT. The encoded protein is CASSLGSSMNTEAFF. Recombination linked TRBV5-1 to TRBJ1-1, with no confidently assigned D gene. V is reduced by 0 bases and J by 0 bases, leaving a spacing of 9 bases between them. Looking up the germline V gene yields CDR1 SGHRS and CDR2 YFSETQ. Its CDR3 holds 15 amino acids, cysteine through phenylalanine. The sequence is cut down to CDR3 DNA, 45 bases in frame from base 1.